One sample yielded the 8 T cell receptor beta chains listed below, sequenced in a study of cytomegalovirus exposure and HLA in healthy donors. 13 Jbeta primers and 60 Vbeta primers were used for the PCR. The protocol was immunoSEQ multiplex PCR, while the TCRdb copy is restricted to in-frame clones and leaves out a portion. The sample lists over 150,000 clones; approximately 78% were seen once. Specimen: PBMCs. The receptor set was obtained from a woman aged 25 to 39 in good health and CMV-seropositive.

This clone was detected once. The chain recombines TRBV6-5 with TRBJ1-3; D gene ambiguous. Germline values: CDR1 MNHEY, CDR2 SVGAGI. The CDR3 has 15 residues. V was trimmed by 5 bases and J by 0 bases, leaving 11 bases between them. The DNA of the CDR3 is TGTGCCAGCAGTCGTTCTGGGCGCTCTGGAAACACCATATATTTT. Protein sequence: CASSRSGRSGNTIYF.

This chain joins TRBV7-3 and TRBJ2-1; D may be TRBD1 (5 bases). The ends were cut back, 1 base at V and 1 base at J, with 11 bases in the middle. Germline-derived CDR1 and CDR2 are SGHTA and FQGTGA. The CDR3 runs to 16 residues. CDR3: CASSLSVRVSYNEQFF. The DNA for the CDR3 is TGTGCCAGCAGCTTAAGCGTCAGGGTATCCTACAATGAGCAGTTCTTC.

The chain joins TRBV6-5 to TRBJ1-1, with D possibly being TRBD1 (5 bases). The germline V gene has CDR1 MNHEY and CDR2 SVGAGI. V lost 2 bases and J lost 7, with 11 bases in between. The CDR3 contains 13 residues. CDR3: CASSYAGLREAFF. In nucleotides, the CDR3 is TGTGCCAGCAGTTACGCGGGGCTCCGTGAAGCTTTCTTT.

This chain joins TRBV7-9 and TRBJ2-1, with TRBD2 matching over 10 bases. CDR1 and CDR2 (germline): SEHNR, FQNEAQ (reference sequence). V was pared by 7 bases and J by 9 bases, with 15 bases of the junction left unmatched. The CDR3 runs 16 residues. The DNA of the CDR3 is TGTGCCAGCAACTCCCCACCCGGGACTAGCGACATTGAGCAGTTCTTC. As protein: CASNSPPGTSDIEQFF.

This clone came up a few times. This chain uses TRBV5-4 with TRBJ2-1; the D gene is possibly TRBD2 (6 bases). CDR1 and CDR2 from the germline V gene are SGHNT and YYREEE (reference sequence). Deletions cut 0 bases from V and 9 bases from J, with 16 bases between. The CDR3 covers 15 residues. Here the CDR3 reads CASSLGWGVDGEQFF. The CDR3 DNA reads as TGTGCCAGCAGCTTGGGGTGGGGGGTAGACGGTGAGCAGTTCTTC.

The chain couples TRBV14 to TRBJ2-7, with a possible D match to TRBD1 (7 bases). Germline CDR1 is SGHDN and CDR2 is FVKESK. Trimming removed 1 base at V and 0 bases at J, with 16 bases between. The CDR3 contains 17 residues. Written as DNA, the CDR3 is TGTGCCAGCAGCCAAGGGGAGGAGGGGGCCCTCTCCTACGAGCAGTACTTC. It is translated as CASSQGEEGALSYEQYF.

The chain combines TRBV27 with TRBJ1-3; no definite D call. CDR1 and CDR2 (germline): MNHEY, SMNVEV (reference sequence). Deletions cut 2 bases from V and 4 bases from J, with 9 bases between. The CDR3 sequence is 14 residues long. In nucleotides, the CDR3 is TGTGCCAGCAGTTTAAGCCAAAGCGGAAACACCATATATTTT. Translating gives CASSLSQSGNTIYF.

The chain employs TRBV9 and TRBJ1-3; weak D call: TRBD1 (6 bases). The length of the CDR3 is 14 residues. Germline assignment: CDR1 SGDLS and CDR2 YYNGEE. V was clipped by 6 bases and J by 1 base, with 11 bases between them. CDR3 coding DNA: TGTGCCAGCAACCAACAGGGATCTGGAAACACCATATATTTT. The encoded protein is CASNQQGSGNTIYF.